This T cell receptor beta chain originates from a study of post-analysis software for immune sequencing data. Study-level background: The disease courses covered relapsing-remitting, secondary progressive and progressive-relapsing multiple sclerosis. Broader study findings: Batch-mates among the samples co-clustered strongly by F measure. In multiple sclerosis, normalized Chao1 diversity was significantly below that of controls. Comparison of patients with controls showed a handful of TRBV segments more frequent in patients, TRBV5-6, TRBV5-1 and TRBV20-1 among them.

Sequencing libraries made from TCR beta cDNA carried unique molecular identifiers. About 460,000 cDNA molecules were obtained from around 1 to 10 million T cells. TCRdb re-called the PCR reads with MiXCR, one entry per CDR3 protein. This sample has 350,000 to 450,000 distinct CDR3 sequences, with less than 40% found just once. This clonotype was counted between two and nine times. What it recognizes is unknown. The CDR3 runs 14 residues. Unmatched junction bases numbered 10, after V lost 5 bases and J lost 7 bases. CDR1 SGHTA and CDR2 FQGNSA come from the germline V gene. The V and J genes are TRBV7-2 and TRBJ2-7; TRBD1 aligns across 8 bases. Sequenced material: blood. The TCR was taken from a girl aged 5 to 17 with multiple sclerosis. CDR3 sequence (DNA): TGTGCCAGCAGCCTCCAGGGGGCGCAGGATGAGCAGTACTTC. It is translated as CASSLQGAQDEQYF.